Below are 11 T cell receptor beta chains sequenced from a single sample in a study of OX40 agonist ivuxolimab in advanced cancers. Only in-frame clones appear in the TCRdb table, and some are missing; sequencing was by immunoSEQ multiplex PCR. There are 85,000 to 130,000 clones in the sample; about nine tenths occur only once, and approximately 0.34% lies in the top ten. The material sequenced was CD4+ or CD8+ T cells sorted from blood, taken in a trial of the OX40 agonist ivuxolimab. The receptors come from an adult with an advanced solid tumor such as melanoma, head and neck, liver or kidney cancer.

V usage is TRBV21-1 and J usage is TRBJ2-5. TRBV21-1 is classified as a pseudogene. This CDR3 contains 14 residues. The CDR3 is CASSLRGPNETQYF. CDR3 in DNA: TGTGCCAGCAGCCTAAGGGGACCAAACGAGACCCAGTACTTC.

The CDR3 region is CASSGRSQWGEGYTF. The CDR3 region has the DNA TGTGCCAGCAGTGGCAGGAGCCAGTGGGGGGAGGGCTACACCTTC. The gene calls are TRBV6-5 and TRBJ1-2; a weak D match, TRBD1 (5 bases). CDR1 and CDR2 from the germline V gene are MNHEY and SVGAGI. The CDR3 totals 15 residues. Deletions cut 5 bases from V and 8 bases from J, with 21 bases between.

The chain links TRBV7-2 to TRBJ1-2; possibly TRBD1 for D (5 bases). Germline assignment: CDR1 SGHTA and CDR2 FQGNSA. Trimming shortened V by 1 base and J by 2 bases, and 11 bases separated the two germline ends. This CDR3 is built from 15 residues. The DNA for the CDR3 is TGTGCCAGCAGCTTAGGTACGGGGCTAAACTATGGCTACACCTTC. This sequence encodes CASSLGTGLNYGYTF.

This clone was observed once. The chain combines TRBV5-6 with TRBJ2-1; the match to TRBD1 covers 8 bases. The CDR3 runs 15 residues. V shed 0 bases and J 7 bases; nucleotides not matched to a gene: 6. Per the germline V gene, CDR1 is SGHDT and CDR2 is YYEEEE. Here the CDR3 reads CASSLALWTGNEQFF. The CDR3 nucleotides are TGTGCCAGCAGCTTGGCCCTATGGACAGGGAATGAGCAGTTCTTC. Full variable domain (missing parts from reference TRBV5-6 and TRBJ2-1): DAGVTQSPTHLIKTRGQQVTLRCSPKSGHDTVSWYQQALGQGPQFIFQYYEEEERQRGNFPDRFSGHQFPNYSSELNVNALLLGDSALYLCASSLALWTGNEQFFGPGTRLTVL.

This rearrangement joins TRBV19 to TRBJ2-7; D could derive from TRBD1 or TRBD2 (6 bases each). The CDR3 is 15 residues long. The germline V and J ends were trimmed by 6 bases and 1 base, with 16 bases remaining between them. The germline V gene has CDR1 LNHDA and CDR2 SQIVND (reference sequence). CDR3 sequence: CASSPPGAPSYEQYF. CDR3 bases: TGTGCCAGTAGCCCTCCGGGGGCTCCGTCCTACGAGCAGTACTTC.

The chain recombines TRBV4-1 with TRBJ2-7, with TRBD1 identical over 10 bases. The CDR3 is made up of 14 amino acids. Trimming cost V 1 base and J 6 bases; bases outside gene matches: 3. CDR1 is MGHRA and CDR2 is YSYEKL in the germline V gene. CDR3 protein: CASSQGQGAREQYF. As DNA, the CDR3 is TGCGCCAGCAGCCAAGGACAGGGGGCGCGCGAGCAGTACTTC.

This clone was recorded only once. The J gene is TRBJ2-3, the V gene TRBV11-2; no firm D call. The germline V gene has CDR1 SGHAT and CDR2 FQNNGV. The V end lost 2 bases, the J end lost 0 bases, and 6 bases lay between the germline ends. This CDR3 comprises 14 residues. The CDR3 here is CASSLFASTDTQYF. CDR3 bases: TGTGCCAGCAGCTTATTTGCTAGCACAGATACGCAGTATTTT.

The V gene is TRBV7-3, the J gene TRBJ2-1, with D unresolved. Germline values: CDR1 SGHTA, CDR2 FQGTGA. The CDR3 extends over 13 amino acids. Trimming shortened V by 4 bases and J by 1 base, and 5 bases separated the two germline ends. The CDR3 sequence: CASSSGSYNEQFF. The DNA for the CDR3 is TGTGCCAGCAGCTCCGGATCCTACAATGAGCAGTTCTTC.

V gene TRBV5-5 combines with J gene TRBJ2-7; 8 positions agree with TRBD1. Germline CDR1 reads SGHKS; CDR2 reads YYEKEE (reference sequence). The junction had 17 bases not matched to a gene; V was cut back by 2 bases and J by 7 bases. The CDR3 consists of 17 residues. The chain's CDR3 is CASSLGTGYSTPFEQYF. The CDR3 nucleotides read TGTGCCAGCAGCTTAGGGACAGGCTATTCGACTCCGTTTGAGCAGTACTTC.

J is TRBJ1-5 and V is TRBV2; D might be TRBD1 (6 bases). This CDR3 spans 16 amino acids. V lost 3 bases and J lost 2, with 14 bases in between. Germline V CDR1 and CDR2: SNHLY, FYNNEI. The CDR3 DNA is TGTGCCAGCAGTGATTGGGGGGCGCGCGGCAATCAGCCCCAGCATTTT. This encodes CASSDWGARGNQPQHF.

In this sample, this clone turned up a few times. V and J are TRBV28 and TRBJ1-2; possible D gene TRBD1, 6 bases. The germline V and J ends were trimmed by 4 bases and 5 bases, with 23 bases remaining between them. CDR3 length equals 17 residues. Germline V gives CDR1 MDHEN, CDR2 SYDVKM. The CDR3 coding sequence is TGTGCCAGCAGTTCCCTTCGTTGGGGGGCCTCCCCATATGGCTACACCTTC. It codes for CASSSLRWGASPYGYTF.